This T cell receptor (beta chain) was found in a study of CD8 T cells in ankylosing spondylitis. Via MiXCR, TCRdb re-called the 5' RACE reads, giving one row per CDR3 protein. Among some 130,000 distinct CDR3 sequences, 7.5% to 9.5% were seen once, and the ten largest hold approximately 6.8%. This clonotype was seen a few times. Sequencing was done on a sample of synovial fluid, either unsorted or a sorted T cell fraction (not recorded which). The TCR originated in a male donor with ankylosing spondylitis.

In nucleotides, the CDR3 is TGTGCCATCAGGCCAGGGAATAGCGTAAGCTCCTACGAGCAGTACTTC. It codes for CAIRPGNSVSSYEQYF. V and J are TRBV10-3 and TRBJ2-7; the D call may be TRBD1 or TRBD2 (5 bases each). The V end lost 6 bases, the J end lost 0 bases, and 18 bases lay between the germline ends. The germline CDR1 and CDR2 sequences are ENHRY and SYGVKD. The CDR3 runs to 16 residues.